This T cell receptor (beta chain) came from a study of Graves' ophthalmopathy and Graves' hyperthyroidism. Study-wide results and limits: Among expanded thyroid clonotypes above 0.001 frequency, most also occurred in blood.

With 6 bases clipped from V and 0 bases from J, the junction kept 2 bases outside the gene matches. Per the germline V gene, CDR1 is SQVTM and CDR2 is ANQGSEA. CDR3 length: 13 amino acids. Regarding this clonotype: Its antigen is unknown. This may arise from a read error, as a much more abundant clone is one base away. The CDR3 end shows no conserved phenylalanine or tryptophan, and so a read error is likely.

For repertoire sequencing, the TCR beta CDR3 regions were amplified from RNA transcripts. The workflow started with a first-round RT-PCR run with HTBI primers and then moved on to a second-round multiplex PCR. TCRdb reprocessed the multiplex PCR reads via MiXCR and lists one record per CDR3 protein. The profile shows 650,000 to 900,000 distinct CDR3 sequences, roughly 40% of them singletons. V gene TRBV29-1 combines with J gene TRBJ2-7; 10 bases line up with TRBD2. The sequenced sample was peripheral blood. This sequence was found in an adult man with Graves' ophthalmopathy. The CDR3 is CSVGTSASYEQYL. The DNA of the CDR3 is TGCAGCGTAGGGACTAGCGCCTCCTACGAGCAGTACCTC.